This is a list of T cell receptor beta chains from one sample in a study of cytomegalovirus exposure and HLA in healthy donors. The protocol was immunoSEQ multiplex PCR, while the TCRdb copy is restricted to in-frame clones and leaves out a portion. This table has around 170,000 clones, 88% appearing once. Specimen: PBMCs. The origin of the receptors is a man between 18 and 29 years old in good health and CMV-seronegative. The CDR3 runs from the conserved cysteine through the conserved F or W. A D gene is named only where the DNA matches it firmly. Where a row states a size, it is once, few, many or the class of an expanded clone; other rows omit it.

clone size: -
D gene: -
V gene: TRBV28
CDR3 length: 14
J gene: TRBJ2-2
CDR3 DNA: TGTGCCAGCAGTAGACATGTGAACACCGGGGAGCTGTTTTTT
CDR3 protein: CASSRHVNTGELFF

clone size: -
D gene: -
V gene: TRBV15
CDR3 length: 16
J gene: TRBJ1-5
CDR3 DNA: TGTGCCACCAGCAGACACCAGGGATATAGCAATCAGCCCCAGCATTTT
CDR3 protein: CATSRHQGYSNQPQHF

clone size: -
D gene: -
V gene: TRBV28
CDR3 length: 13
J gene: TRBJ1-3
CDR3 DNA: TGTGCCAGCAGTTATGGCTGGGGAAACACCATATATTTT
CDR3 protein: CASSYGWGNTIYF

clone size: -
D gene: -
V gene: TRBV10-1
CDR3 length: 15
J gene: TRBJ2-5
CDR3 DNA: TGCGCCAGCAGTCAGGGGGGACTCAACCAAGAGACCCAGTACTTC
CDR3 protein: CASSQGGLNQETQYF

clone size: once
D gene: -
V gene: TRBV4-2
CDR3 length: 15
J gene: TRBJ2-5
CDR3 DNA: TGTGCCAGCAGCACCCGGACAAGGACGGTGGAGACCCAGTACTTC
CDR3 protein: CASSTRTRTVETQYF

clone size: few
D gene: TRBD1
V gene: TRBV28
CDR3 length: 14
J gene: TRBJ2-7
CDR3 DNA: TGTGCCAGCAGTCCCCTGACAGGGACCCCCGAGCAGTACTTC
CDR3 protein: CASSPLTGTPEQYF

clone size: -
D gene: -
V gene: TRBV28
CDR3 length: 14
J gene: TRBJ1-4
CDR3 DNA: TGTGCCAGCAGCCCCTCGGAGGGAAGCGAAAAACTGTTTTTT
CDR3 protein: CASSPSEGSEKLFF

clone size: -
D gene: TRBD1
V gene: TRBV25-1
CDR3 length: 16
J gene: TRBJ2-3
CDR3 DNA: TGTGCCAGCAATGGATGGACAGGGGGCCCCGCAGATACGCAGTATTTT
CDR3 protein: CASNGWTGGPADTQYF

clone size: -
D gene: TRBD2
V gene: TRBV6-1
CDR3 length: 15
J gene: TRBJ2-2
CDR3 DNA: TGTGCCTCCGAGCGGACTAGCGGGAGATACGGGGAGCTGTTTTTT
CDR3 protein: CASERTSGRYGELFF

clone size: -
D gene: TRBD1
V gene: TRBV28
CDR3 length: 15
J gene: TRBJ1-2
CDR3 DNA: TGTGCCAGCAGACACAGGGACAGGGGGCTCGATGGCTACACCTTC
CDR3 protein: CASRHRDRGLDGYTF

clone size: -
D gene: -
V gene: TRBV5-4
CDR3 length: 14
J gene: TRBJ2-7
CDR3 DNA: TGTGCCAGCAGCCAACAGGGAGGGGGCTACGAGCAGTACTTC
CDR3 protein: CASSQQGGGYEQYF

clone size: -
D gene: TRBD1
V gene: TRBV2
CDR3 length: 15
J gene: TRBJ1-6
CDR3 DNA: TGTGCCAGCAGTCAAACCGGGACAGGCAATTCACCCCTCCACTTT
CDR3 protein: CASSQTGTGNSPLHF

clone size: once
D gene: -
V gene: TRBV6-5
CDR3 length: 14
J gene: TRBJ2-1
CDR3 DNA: TGTGCCAGCAGTCCCCTTGGGCGTGACAATGAGCAGTTCTTC
CDR3 protein: CASSPLGRDNEQFF

clone size: -
D gene: -
V gene: TRBV4-1
CDR3 length: 15
J gene: TRBJ2-3
CDR3 DNA: TGCGCCAGCCTTTGGGCAGAAACTAGCACAGATACGCAGTATTTT
CDR3 protein: CASLWAETSTDTQYF

clone size: once
D gene: TRBD2
V gene: TRBV27
CDR3 length: 19
J gene: TRBJ2-3
CDR3 DNA: TGTGCCAGCAGTTTATCGTGGGGACTAGCGGGGGGGACCACAGATACGCAGTATTTT
CDR3 protein: CASSLSWGLAGGTTDTQYF

clone size: -
D gene: TRBD2
V gene: TRBV9
CDR3 length: 15
J gene: TRBJ2-3
CDR3 DNA: TGTGCCAGCCCCGTGAGCGGGAGGAGGGCAGATACGCAGTATTTT
CDR3 protein: CASPVSGRRADTQYF

clone size: -
D gene: -
V gene: TRBV6-1
CDR3 length: 14
J gene: TRBJ1-2
CDR3 DNA: TGTGCCAGCAGGCCAGGACAGTTTTCCTATGGCTACACCTTC
CDR3 protein: CASRPGQFSYGYTF

clone size: few
D gene: -
V gene: TRBV5-4
CDR3 length: 14
J gene: TRBJ1-2
CDR3 DNA: TGTGCCAGCAGCTTGGGTGGCAGGGTGGATGGCTACACCTTC
CDR3 protein: CASSLGGRVDGYTF

clone size: -
D gene: -
V gene: TRBV14
CDR3 length: 11
J gene: TRBJ1-2
CDR3 DNA: TGTGCCAGCAGCCAAAACGAGGGCTACACCTTC
CDR3 protein: CASSQNEGYTF

clone size: -
D gene: -
V gene: TRBV2
CDR3 length: 17
J gene: TRBJ1-6
CDR3 DNA: TGTGCCAGCAGTGAAGGGCCTCCCCGCTCCTATAATTCACCCCTCCACTTT
CDR3 protein: CASSEGPPRSYNSPLHF

clone size: -
D gene: -
V gene: TRBV5-4
CDR3 length: 14
J gene: TRBJ1-3
CDR3 DNA: TGTGCCAGCAGCTTGGACAGCTCTGGAAACACCATATATTTT
CDR3 protein: CASSLDSSGNTIYF

clone size: -
D gene: -
V gene: TRBV4-2
CDR3 length: 17
J gene: TRBJ2-7
CDR3 DNA: TGTGCCAGCAGCCAAGGTTACGGGGGTAGGGTCATCTACGAGCAGTACTTC
CDR3 protein: CASSQGYGGRVIYEQYF

clone size: -
D gene: TRBD1
V gene: TRBV30
CDR3 length: 15
J gene: TRBJ2-2
CDR3 DNA: TGTGCCTGGCGTTCGGGACAGGGTGAGACCGGGGAGCTGTTTTTT
CDR3 protein: CAWRSGQGETGELFF

clone size: -
D gene: -
V gene: TRBV6-5
CDR3 length: 12
J gene: TRBJ1-2
CDR3 DNA: TGTGCCAGCAGTTCAGGGGCGGGCGGCTACACCTTC
CDR3 protein: CASSSGAGGYTF

clone size: -
D gene: TRBD1
V gene: TRBV4-1
CDR3 length: 15
J gene: TRBJ1-1
CDR3 DNA: TGCGCCAGCAGCCAAGATTGGCAGGGGGCTGCTGAAGCTTTCTTT
CDR3 protein: CASSQDWQGAAEAFF

clone size: -
D gene: TRBD2
V gene: TRBV7-2
CDR3 length: 15
J gene: TRBJ2-7
CDR3 DNA: TGTGCCAGCACCACGACTAGCGGGAACTCCTACGAGCAGTACTTC
CDR3 protein: CASTTTSGNSYEQYF

clone size: -
D gene: -
V gene: TRBV6-1
CDR3 length: 15
J gene: TRBJ1-1
CDR3 DNA: TGTGCCAGCAGCCCGAGGTCAGGAGGAATCACTGAAGCTTTCTTT
CDR3 protein: CASSPRSGGITEAFF

clone size: -
D gene: TRBD1
V gene: TRBV5-1
CDR3 length: 14
J gene: TRBJ1-2
CDR3 DNA: TGCGCCAGCAGCCCCACCGGGACAGGGTACGACCCCACCTTC
CDR3 protein: CASSPTGTGYDPTF

clone size: -
D gene: -
V gene: TRBV27
CDR3 length: 13
J gene: TRBJ2-1
CDR3 DNA: TGTGCCAGCGGCAACAGGGTAGGACATGAGCAGTTCTTC
CDR3 protein: CASGNRVGHEQFF

clone size: -
D gene: -
V gene: TRBV27
CDR3 length: 15
J gene: TRBJ2-7
CDR3 DNA: TGTGCCAGCAGTCCGGAGCGCGGAACCTCCTACGAGCAGTACTTC
CDR3 protein: CASSPERGTSYEQYF

clone size: few
D gene: TRBD1
V gene: TRBV7-8
CDR3 length: 15
J gene: TRBJ1-5
CDR3 DNA: TGTGCCAGCAGCGACCAGGGGGTGGGAAATCAGCCCCAGCATTTT
CDR3 protein: CASSDQGVGNQPQHF

clone size: -
D gene: TRBD1
V gene: TRBV10-3
CDR3 length: 14
J gene: TRBJ1-1
CDR3 DNA: TGTGCCACGAAGCAATGGGGACAGGGAGTTGAAGCTTTCTTT
CDR3 protein: CATKQWGQGVEAFF

clone size: -
D gene: TRBD2
V gene: TRBV14
CDR3 length: 16
J gene: TRBJ2-1
CDR3 DNA: TGTGCCAGCAGCCCGACTAGCGGGAGGGCCAGTTTTGAGCAGTTCTTC
CDR3 protein: CASSPTSGRASFEQFF

clone size: -
D gene: -
V gene: TRBV10-1
CDR3 length: 14
J gene: TRBJ1-3
CDR3 DNA: TGCGCCAGCCATCACTGCCACCCTGGAAACACCATATATTTT
CDR3 protein: CASHHCHPGNTIYF

clone size: -
D gene: -
V gene: TRBV18
CDR3 length: 14
J gene: TRBJ2-3
CDR3 DNA: TGTGCCAGCTCATCCGGACAGAACACAGATACGCAGTATTTT
CDR3 protein: CASSSGQNTDTQYF

clone size: -
D gene: -
V gene: TRBV28
CDR3 length: 14
J gene: TRBJ2-7
CDR3 DNA: TGTGCCAGCAGTTTCTCGGGGTCCGGGTACGAGCAGTACTTC
CDR3 protein: CASSFSGSGYEQYF

clone size: once
D gene: -
V gene: TRBV7-2
CDR3 length: 14
J gene: TRBJ1-5
CDR3 DNA: TGTGCCAGCAGCTTAATCGCAGGGGATCAGCCCCAGCATTTT
CDR3 protein: CASSLIAGDQPQHF

clone size: -
D gene: -
V gene: TRBV4-1
CDR3 length: 15
J gene: TRBJ1-6
CDR3 DNA: TGCGCCAGCCGGACTGGTACCTCCTATAATTCACCCCTCCACTTT
CDR3 protein: CASRTGTSYNSPLHF

clone size: -
D gene: TRBD1
V gene: TRBV4-1
CDR3 length: 16
J gene: TRBJ2-7
CDR3 DNA: TGCGCCAGCAGCCACTTAGCCGGGACAGGGATAGACGAGCAGTACTTC
CDR3 protein: CASSHLAGTGIDEQYF

clone size: -
D gene: -
V gene: TRBV28
CDR3 length: 15
J gene: TRBJ1-4
CDR3 DNA: TGTGCCAGCAGTTCCCCGGGACTTGGGGTCGAAAAACTGTTTTTT
CDR3 protein: CASSSPGLGVEKLFF

clone size: -
D gene: TRBD2
V gene: TRBV4-2
CDR3 length: 13
J gene: TRBJ2-3
CDR3 DNA: TGTGCCAGCAGCCCTGACCTGGGGACTAGCGACGATTTT
CDR3 protein: CASSPDLGTSDDF